This T cell receptor (beta chain) came from a study of T cells in Graves' hyperthyroidism and ophthalmopathy. Study information: It was at initial diagnosis, before any treatment, that peripheral blood was collected.

This clonotype has just a few counts. What it binds is unknown. Source material for PBMCs was about 10 ml fresh peripheral blood. There are 15 residues in the CDR3. The germline gives CDR1 SGHTA, CDR2 FQGNSA. V was shortened by 6 bases and J by 1 base, with 13 bases between the two germline ends. Researchers amplified the TCR beta CDR3 regions from RNA transcripts. Using the HTBI primer set, a first-round RT-PCR was run on the TCR CDR3. TCRdb re-called the multiplex PCR reads with MiXCR, one entry per CDR3 protein. The sample lists about 720,000 distinct CDR3 sequences, roughly a sixth occurring once. Study-wide results and caveats: Among thyroid clonotypes expanded above 0.001, most also appeared in blood.

Input material: blood. The clonotype was recovered from a woman aged 50 to 60 with Graves' hyperthyroidism that later progressed to Graves' ophthalmopathy. The chain recombines TRBV7-2 with TRBJ2-1; the D gene is possibly TRBD1 (6 bases). The CDR3 loop reads CASSPNRVSYNEQFF. CDR3 DNA: TGTGCCAGCAGTCCCAACAGGGTTTCCTACAATGAGCAGTTCTTC.